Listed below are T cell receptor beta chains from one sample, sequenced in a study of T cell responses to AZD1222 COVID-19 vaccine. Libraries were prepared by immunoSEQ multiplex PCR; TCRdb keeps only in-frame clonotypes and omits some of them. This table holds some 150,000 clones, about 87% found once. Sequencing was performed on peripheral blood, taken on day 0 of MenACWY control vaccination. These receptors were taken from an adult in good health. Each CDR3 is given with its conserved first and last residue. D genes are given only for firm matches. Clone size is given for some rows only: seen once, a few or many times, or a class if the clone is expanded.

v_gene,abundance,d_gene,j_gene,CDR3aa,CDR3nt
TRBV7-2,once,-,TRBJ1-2,CASSPHSGWDYGYTF,TGTGCCAGCAGCCCACACTCAGGGTGGGACTATGGCTACACCTTC
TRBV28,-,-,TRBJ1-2,CASSLTLDGYTF,TGTGCCAGCAGTTTAACATTAGATGGCTACACCTTC
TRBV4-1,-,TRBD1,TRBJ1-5,CASSQPGQGASQPQHF,TGCGCCAGCAGCCAGCCCGGACAGGGGGCGAGTCAGCCCCAGCATTTT
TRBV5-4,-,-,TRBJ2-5,CASSLAGGETQYF,TGTGCCAGCAGCTTGGCGGGTGGGGAGACCCAGTACTTC
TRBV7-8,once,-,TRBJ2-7,CASSRPPYEQYF,TGTGCCAGCAGCCGCCCCCCCTACGAGCAGTACTTC
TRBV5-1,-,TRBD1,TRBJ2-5,CASSWGDRGLETQYF,TGCGCCAGCAGCTGGGGAGACAGGGGGCTTGAGACCCAGTACTTC
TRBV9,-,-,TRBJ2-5,CASSVDHKETQYF,TGTGCCAGCAGCGTAGACCATAAGGAGACCCAGTACTTC
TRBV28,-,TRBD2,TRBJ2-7,CASSTLGLATLSSSYEQYF,TGTGCCAGCAGCACGTTGGGACTAGCGACCTTATCCAGCTCCTACGAGCAGTACTTC
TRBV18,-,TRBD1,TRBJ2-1,CASSPGPGQGNEQFF,TGTGCCAGCTCACCCGGTCCGGGACAGGGCAATGAGCAGTTCTTC
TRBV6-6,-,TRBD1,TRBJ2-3,CASSYSMTGGTDTQYF,TGTGCCAGCAGTTACTCAATGACAGGGGGCACAGATACGCAGTATTTT
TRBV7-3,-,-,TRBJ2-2,CASSLSVTGELFF,TGTGCCAGCAGCTTAAGTGTCACCGGGGAGCTGTTTTTT
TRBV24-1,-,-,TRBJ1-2,CATSDLREDGYTF,TGTGCCACCAGTGATCTACGGGAAGATGGCTACACCTTC
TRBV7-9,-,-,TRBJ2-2,CASSLGVATTGELFF,TGTGCCAGCAGCTTAGGAGTAGCGACAACCGGGGAGCTGTTTTTT
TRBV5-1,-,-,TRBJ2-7,CASSYGPTGGTYEQYF,TGCGCCAGCAGCTACGGACCCACGGGGGGCACCTACGAGCAGTACTTC
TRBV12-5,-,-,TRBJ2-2,CASGSGSANTGELFF,TGTGCTAGTGGCTCCGGGAGCGCGAACACCGGGGAGCTGTTTTTT
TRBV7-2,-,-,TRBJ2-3,CASSPGTRASTDTQYF,TGTGCCAGCAGCCCAGGGACTCGGGCTAGCACAGATACGCAGTATTTT
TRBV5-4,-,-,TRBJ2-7,CASSLAGPNEQYF,TGTGCCAGCAGCTTGGCGGGTCCCAACGAGCAGTACTTC
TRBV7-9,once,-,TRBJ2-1,CASSLDPYNEQFF,TGTGCCAGCAGCTTAGACCCCTACAATGAGCAGTTCTTC
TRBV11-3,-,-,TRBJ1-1,CASSLEGLKNTEAFF,TGTGCCAGCAGCTTAGAAGGACTGAAGAACACTGAAGCTTTCTTT
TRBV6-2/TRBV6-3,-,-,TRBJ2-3,CASSYLGRGADTQYF,TGTGCCAGCAGTTATCTAGGCAGGGGAGCAGATACGCAGTATTTT
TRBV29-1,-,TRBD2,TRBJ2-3,CSVDPSGSSTDTQYF,TGCAGCGTTGACCCTAGCGGATCTAGCACAGATACGCAGTATTTT
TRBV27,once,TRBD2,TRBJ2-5,CATRGEGETQYF,TGTGCCACAAGAGGGGAGGGAGAGACCCAGTACTTC
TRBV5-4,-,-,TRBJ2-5,CASSRSGSQETQYF,TGTGCCAGCAGCCGATCAGGGAGCCAAGAGACCCAGTACTTC
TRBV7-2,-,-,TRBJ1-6,CASSKRPLLIASLLHF,TGTGCCAGCAGCAAACGACCCCTGTTAATAGCCTCTCTCCTCCACTTT
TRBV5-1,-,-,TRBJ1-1,CASTHYQGPLGTEAFF,TGCGCCAGCACCCACTACCAGGGCCCCCTGGGCACTGAAGCTTTCTTT
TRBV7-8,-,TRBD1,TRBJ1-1,CASSSQGANTEAFF,TGTGCCAGCAGCTCGCAGGGGGCTAACACTGAAGCTTTCTTT
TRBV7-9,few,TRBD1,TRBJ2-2,CASSILRDRATGELFF,TGTGCCAGCAGCATACTCCGAGACAGGGCGACCGGGGAGCTGTTTTTT
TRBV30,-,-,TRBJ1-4,CAWGGGSEKLFF,TGTGCCTGGGGCGGAGGGTCCGAAAAACTGTTTTTT
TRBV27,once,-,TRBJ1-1,CASREGRVNTEAFF,TGTGCCAGCAGGGAAGGACGGGTGAACACTGAAGCTTTCTTT
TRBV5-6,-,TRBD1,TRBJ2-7,CASSRTGTGGREQYF,TGTGCCAGCAGCAGAACCGGGACAGGGGGCCGCGAGCAGTACTTC
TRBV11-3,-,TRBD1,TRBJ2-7,CASSTLGDSAYEQYF,TGTGCCAGCAGCACCCTTGGGGACAGTGCCTACGAGCAGTACTTC
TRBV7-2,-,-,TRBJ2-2,CASSFSGDTGELFF,TGTGCCAGCAGCTTCTCAGGGGACACCGGGGAGCTGTTTTTT
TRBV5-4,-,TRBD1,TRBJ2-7,CASSWGQGNEQYF,TGTGCCAGCAGCTGGGGACAGGGGAACGAGCAGTACTTC
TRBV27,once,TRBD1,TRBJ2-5,CASSLWTGAQETQYF,TGTGCCAGCAGTCTCTGGACAGGGGCGCAAGAGACCCAGTACTTC
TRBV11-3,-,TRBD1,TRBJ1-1,CASSLKGANTEAFF,TGTGCCAGCAGCTTAAAGGGGGCGAACACTGAAGCTTTCTTT
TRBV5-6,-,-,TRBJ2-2,CASSWISTGELFF,TGTGCCAGCAGCTGGATCTCAACCGGGGAGCTGTTTTTT
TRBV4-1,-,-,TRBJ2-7,CARSRPGTTTSYEQYF,TGCGCCCGCAGCCGCCCCGGGACAACGACCTCCTACGAGCAGTACTTC
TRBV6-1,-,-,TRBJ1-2,CASSERSGVRYTF,TGTGCCAGCAGTGAAAGGTCAGGGGTGCGCTACACCTTC
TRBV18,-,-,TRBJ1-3,CASSNDGGNTIYF,TGTGCCAGCTCTAACGACGGGGGAAACACCATATATTTT
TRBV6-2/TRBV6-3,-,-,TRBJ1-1,CASSYTPGRAEAFF,TGTGCCAGCAGTTACACGCCAGGGCGTGCTGAAGCTTTCTTT
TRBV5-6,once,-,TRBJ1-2,CASSRVDGYTF,TGTGCCAGCAGCCGGGTGGATGGCTACACCTTC
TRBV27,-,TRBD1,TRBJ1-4,CASSVDRAHEKLFF,TGTGCCAGCAGTGTCGACAGGGCTCATGAAAAACTGTTTTTT
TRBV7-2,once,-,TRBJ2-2,CASSPLLATTNTGELFF,TGTGCCAGCAGCCCTCTACTAGCAACTACGAACACCGGGGAGCTGTTTTTT
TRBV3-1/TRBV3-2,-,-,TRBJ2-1,CASSQEVSAYNEQFF,TGTGCCAGCAGCCAAGAAGTGAGCGCCTACAATGAGCAGTTCTTC
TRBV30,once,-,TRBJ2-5,CAWSVPWVETQYF,TGTGCCTGGAGTGTACCTTGGGTGGAGACCCAGTACTTC
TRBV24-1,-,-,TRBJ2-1,CATSRAGTGNNEQFF,TGTGCCACCTCTCGAGCCGGGACGGGGAACAATGAGCAGTTCTTC
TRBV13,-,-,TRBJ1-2,CASSSGGVSTPYYGYTF,TGTGCCAGCAGCTCTGGGGGAGTGTCCACTCCTTACTATGGCTACACCTTC
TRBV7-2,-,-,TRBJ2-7,CASGFRGSNNEQYF,TGTGCCAGCGGGTTTCGGGGATCGAATAACGAGCAGTACTTC
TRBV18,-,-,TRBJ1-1,CASSPPWGRATEAFF,TGTGCCAGCTCACCACCCTGGGGCCGTGCGACTGAAGCTTTCTTT
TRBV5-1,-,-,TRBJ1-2,CASSFGGGDTSPRRYGYTF,TGCGCCAGCAGTTTTGGCGGTGGGGACACCTCTCCAAGAAGGTATGGCTACACCTTC
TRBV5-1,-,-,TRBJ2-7,CASSITETYEQYF,TGCGCCAGCAGTATAACAGAAACTTACGAGCAGTACTTC
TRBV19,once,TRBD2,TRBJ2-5,CASSPILAGGRGETQYF,TGTGCCAGTAGTCCAATACTAGCGGGAGGGCGGGGAGAGACCCAGTACTTC